This T cell receptor (beta chain) was captured by sequencing in a study of T cell responses to AZD1222 COVID-19 vaccine (dated by TCRdb to about 2021). Looking at the study overall: Because spike-specific TCR depth and breadth did not differ between the two schedules, AZD1222 recipients who got a second dose at roughly 4 weeks were pooled with those who got a second dose at roughly 12 weeks. TCR sequencing covered 230 to 250 trial participants: roughly 200 given two doses of AZD1222 and 26 given two doses of MenACWY control vaccine. Trial participants were enrolled by age into subgroups of 18-55, 56-69 and 70-plus years, and around 150, 28 and 57 TCR-sequenced participants, respectively, were included in these subgroups.

The CDR3 regions of human TCRbeta chains were analyzed by immunosequencing. From the authors' description of their analysis: Repertoire TCRs were matched against a reference library of SARS-CoV-2-specific TCRs generated with the MIRA antigen-specificity platform. Breadth meant the fraction of unique TCRs that were SARS-CoV-2-associated, whereas depth meant the fraction of total T cells that were SARS-CoV-2-associated. Using the MIRA data, every spike-specific TCR was mapped to the spike region that the TCR reacted to and assigned to either a CD4 or a CD8 class. Log10-transformed breadth and depth values were compared by one-way ANOVA with Sidak's multiple comparisons tests. Entries here come from immuneACCESS through TCRdb and include only in-frame sequences with V and J called. Some clones fail to appear in such tables; in the studies checked, an unresolved V gene covers under half of the shortfall, and the cause of the remainder is unknown. The DNA gave D and trimming, while V, J and clone size come from that table. The sample yields about 110,000 clones; around 89% were counted once. The top ten hold around 10% of the sample.

Trimming removed 0 bases from V and 11 bases from J, leaving 10 bases between the germline ends. The CDR3 holds 13 amino acids from the cysteine to the phenylalanine. CDR3 DNA is the only sequence kept; it has 39 bases, read in frame from the first base. From a lookup of the germline V gene (reference sequence), CDR1 and CDR2 are LGHDT and YNNKEL. Study-level results and caveats: The whole spike protein was spanned by vaccine-associated CD4 TCRs, and dominant responses were seen in regions 160-218 and 743-854. In the small 56-69-year group, the increase in depth fell short of significance, most likely because of low power. No day 14 peak-response samples were available, so repertoires were characterized only after the peak T cell response. Conclusions about previously exposed vaccinees are limited, since just five to seven AZD1222 recipients were seropositive for SARS-CoV-2 at baseline. After two AZD1222 doses, both the breadth and the depth of spike-specific TCRs were significantly higher than at day 0 and than in MenACWY recipients. Participants were mostly white British, with more females than males. The authors suggested clonal diversity may have been underestimated. Epitopes outside the regions mutated in the B.1.351 and B.1.1.7 variants were reportedly recognized by nearly half of the unique spike-specific TCRs.

This sample's time point label indicates: baseline before first vaccination. Vaccinee samples were obtained from the UK trials COV001 and COV002, which included a single-blind randomized controlled phase 2/3 trial of AZD1222 (ChAdOx1 nCoV-19) in healthy adults. For TCRbeta chain sequencing, PBMC samples were collected from trial participants at day 0 and at day 28 after the second dose. In the case of this clone: Which antigen it targets is not known. One base away there is no much larger clone; base qualities are not given.

This TCR came from an adult in good health. Sequenced material: peripheral blood, taken on day 0 of AZD1222 vaccination. The chain is assembled from TRBV3-1 (or the pseudogene TRBV3-2) and TRBJ1-4; the D gene identity is not certain. The DNA reads as follows: TGTGCCAGCAGCCAAGAGGCCCAGGCGAAACTGTTTTTT. It codes for CASSQEAQAKLFF.